This is a list of T cell receptor beta chains from one sample in a study of blood T cell repertoires in COVID-19. TCRdb's copy holds only in-frame clones and misses some; the assay was immunoSEQ multiplex PCR. The sample has 350,000 to 400,000 clones; 85% to 90% are singletons. The sample taken for sequencing was PBMCs or T cells enriched from blood (not recorded which). The receptors come from a woman younger than 45 who had recovered from COVID-19. Both conserved end residues are part of each CDR3. The D gene is left open where the match is weak. Clone size is shown for a subset of rows, as once, few, many or a class of expanded clone.

-	TRBJ2-1	-	TRBV7-9	CASSLLAEGSYNEQFF	TGTGCCAGCAGCTTATTAGCGGAAGGCTCCTACAATGAGCAGTTCTTC
once	TRBJ2-2	-	TRBV20-1	CSATGTGELFF	TGCAGTGCCACAGGCACCGGGGAGCTGTTTTTT
-	TRBJ2-1	-	TRBV2	CASSPYNEQFF	TGTGCCAGCAGTCCTTACAATGAGCAGTTCTTC
-	TRBJ2-1	TRBD2	TRBV28	CASSSYGLAGGGEQFF	TGTGCCAGCAGTTCTTACGGGCTAGCGGGAGGGGGTGAGCAGTTCTTC
-	TRBJ2-7	-	TRBV6-5	CASSYSRGYSYEQYF	TGTGCCAGCAGTTACTCCCGGGGGTACTCCTACGAGCAGTACTTC
-	TRBJ2-1	TRBD1	TRBV5-1	CASSNSTGFNEQFF	TGCGCCAGCAGTAATTCGACAGGGTTCAATGAGCAGTTCTTC
few	TRBJ1-3	TRBD1	TRBV6-5	CASRRQGARNTIYF	TGTGCCAGCAGGAGACAGGGGGCAAGAAACACCATATATTTT
-	TRBJ2-1	-	TRBV5-1	CASSLAGGGHNEQFF	TGCGCCAGCAGCTTGGCGGGGGGCGGACACAATGAGCAGTTCTTC
few	TRBJ1-1	-	TRBV10-3	CAISESMPDPRAFF	TGTGCCATCAGTGAGTCTATGCCAGATCCCCGAGCTTTCTTT
-	TRBJ2-3	-	TRBV13	CASSPVGGTTDTQYF	TGTGCCAGCAGCCCGGTAGGGGGAACCACAGATACGCAGTATTTT
-	TRBJ1-3	TRBD1	TRBV6-1	CASSDRDRGRNTIYF	TGTGCCAGCAGTGACCGCGACAGGGGAAGAAACACCATATATTTT
once	TRBJ1-1	-	TRBV6-5	CASRAPAGTEAFF	TGTGCCAGCAGAGCCCCCGCGGGGACTGAAGCTTTCTTT
-	TRBJ1-2	-	TRBV27	CASSFQDGLFYGYTF	TGTGCCAGCAGTTTCCAGGATGGCCTTTTCTATGGCTACACCTTC
-	TRBJ1-1	-	TRBV6-1	CASSEERLFGAFF	TGTGCCAGCAGTGAAGAGAGGCTCTTTGGGGCTTTCTTT
-	TRBJ2-3	TRBD2	TRBV5-1	CASDRGLAGGMTDTQYF	TGCGCCAGCGACCGGGGACTAGCGGGAGGGATGACAGATACGCAGTATTTT
-	TRBJ2-3	-	TRBV6-2/TRBV6-3	CASSRQGTDTQYF	TGTGCCAGCAGCCGGCAGGGCACAGATACGCAGTATTTT
-	TRBJ1-1	-	TRBV7-9	CASTELQNSGLCVF	TGTGCCAGCACCGAACTCCAAAACTCGGGACTTTGCGTCTTT
-	TRBJ2-5	TRBD2	TRBV2	CASSEGTSGDRQYF	TGTGCCAGCAGTGAAGGGACTAGCGGGGACCGCCAGTACTTC
few	TRBJ1-1	-	TRBV24-1	CATSSGDGVTEAFF	TGTGCCACCAGTTCGGGGGACGGGGTCACTGAAGCTTTCTTT
-	TRBJ1-6	TRBD1	TRBV18	CASSDTRDRGRSPLHF	TGTGCCAGCTCAGACACTCGGGACAGGGGCCGCTCACCCCTCCACTTT
-	TRBJ2-7	-	TRBV5-1	CASSLGTEREQYF	TGCGCCAGCAGCTTGGGGACTGAACGGGAGCAGTACTTC
once	TRBJ2-3	TRBD1	TRBV19	CASRPGDRVTDTQYF	TGTGCCAGCCGCCCTGGGGACAGGGTTACAGATACGCAGTATTTT
-	TRBJ1-1	-	TRBV7-2	CASSVRGGGTEAFF	TGTGCCAGCAGCGTCCGCGGCGGTGGGACTGAAGCTTTCTTT
-	TRBJ2-7	TRBD1	TRBV7-3	CASSLGGTGPYEQYF	TGTGCCAGCAGCTTGGGCGGGACAGGCCCCTACGAGCAGTACTTC